A single sample is the source of the 13 T cell receptor beta chains below, sequenced in a study of CD8+ T cells in alopecia areata. It was cDNA, reverse transcribed from extracted RNA, that served as the sequencing template. Measured with immunoSEQ multiplex PCR; TCRdb has only the in-frame clones, and not every one. The table records about 120,000 clones, roughly two fifths of them present only once. Specimen: CD4+ T cells sorted from blood. These receptor sequences come from a human donor with alopecia areata.

The chain joins TRBV30 to TRBJ2-3; possibly TRBD2 for D (5 bases). The germline V and J ends were trimmed by 3 bases and 5 bases, with 18 bases remaining between them. Germline-derived CDR1 and CDR2 are GTSNPN and SVGIG (reference sequence). The CDR3 runs 15 residues. The CDR3 DNA sequence: TGTGCCTGGAGAGTGGGGAGTGGGATGGGAGATACGCAGTATTTT. Protein: CAWRVGSGMGDTQYF.

The genes are TRBV7-9 and TRBJ2-5; D not resolved. Germline V gene lookup returns CDR1 SEHNR and CDR2 FQNEAQ (reference sequence). The V end was cut by 1 base, the J end by 7 bases, with 13 bases between. The CDR3 contains 14 residues. The CDR3 is CASSLVEMPATQYF. CDR3 nucleotides: TGTGCCAGCAGCTTAGTGGAGATGCCCGCGACCCAGTACTTC.

The chain is built from TRBV7-3 and TRBJ2-7; weak D call: TRBD2 (6 bases). CDR3 size: 13 residues. Trimming stripped 3 bases from V and 7 bases from J, with 13 bases between. Germline V gene data show CDR1 as SGHTA and CDR2 as FQGTGA. In DNA form, the CDR3 reads TGTGCCAGCAGCTTGGGGGGTCCGAGGGAGCAGTACTTC. Its translation is CASSLGGPREQYF.

The V and J genes are TRBV7-2 and TRBJ2-5; possibly TRBD2 for D (5 bases). Germline assignment: CDR1 SGHTA and CDR2 FQGNSA. The CDR3 spans 15 residues. V dropped 6 bases and J dropped 5 bases, with 19 bases sitting between them. The CDR3, as DNA: TGTGCCAGCAGGAGGGCTCTGGGGTCGGAGGAGACCCAGTACTTC. Protein: CASRRALGSEETQYF.

This clone has a handful of counts. The gene calls are TRBV4-1 and TRBJ1-1; D gene unclear. Germline CDR1 reads MGHRA; CDR2 reads YSYEKL. V was trimmed by 3 bases and J by 3 bases, leaving 8 bases between them. This CDR3 has 13 amino acids. The CDR3 nucleotides read TGCGCCAGCAGCCACCCCGTGGACACTGAAGCTTTCTTT. Its translation is CASSHPVDTEAFF.

The CDR3 here is CAWRGGTSGTLSYNEQFF. CDR3 bases: TGTGCCTGGAGGGGGGGGACTAGCGGGACCCTCTCCTACAATGAGCAGTTCTTC. The rearrangement uses TRBV30 and TRBJ2-1; 13 bases line up with TRBD2. Trimming at V came to 3 bases and at J to 0 bases, leaving 8 bases not matched to a gene. CDR1 GTSNPN and CDR2 SVGIG come from the germline V gene (reference sequence). There are 18 residues in the CDR3. Looking up the rest from reference TRBV30 and TRBJ2-1 gives the full variable domain: SQTIHQWPATLVQPVGSPLSLECTVEGTSNPNLYWYRQAAGRGLQLLFYSVGIGQISSEVPQNLSASRPQDRQFILSSKKLLLSDSGFYLCAWRGGTSGTLSYNEQFFGPGTRLTVL.

The CDR3 here is CASSLRLGVRDSPLHF. The CDR3 region has the DNA TGTGCCAGCAGCCTACGTTTGGGGGTGAGGGATTCACCCCTCCACTTT. The gene calls are TRBV7-6 and TRBJ1-6, with TRBD1 as a possible D gene (5 bases). V shed 5 bases and J shed 8 bases, with 19 bases lying between them. The CDR3 sequence is 16 residues long. Germline lookup yields CDR1 SGHVS and CDR2 FNYEAQ.

This clone was observed a few times. The chain carries TRBV27 and TRBJ2-7; D is undetermined. Trimming stripped 6 bases from V and 0 bases from J, with 12 bases between. Germline CDR1 and CDR2: MNHEY and SMNVEV (reference sequence). The CDR3 is 14 amino acids. CDR3 loop: CASRSKESSYEQYF. In DNA form, the CDR3 reads TGTGCCAGCAGAAGCAAGGAGAGCTCCTACGAGCAGTACTTC.

The J gene is TRBJ2-3, the V gene TRBV2; 8 bases fit TRBD2. The CDR3 contains 14 residues. Trimming removed 5 bases from V and 3 bases from J; junction bases left unmatched: 4. Germline V lookup: CDR1 SNHLY, CDR2 FYNNEI. CDR3 bases: TGTGCCAGCAGTAGCGGGAGAAGGACAGATACGCAGTATTTT. Translating gives CASSSGRRTDTQYF.

This clone counts as medium-sized. The chain combines TRBV7-9 with TRBJ2-7; 9 bases are a match to TRBD2. J was trimmed by 5 bases and V by 0 bases; bases with no gene match: 5. Germline V CDR1 and CDR2: SEHNR, FQNEAQ (reference sequence). The CDR3 is made up of 15 amino acids. The CDR3 reads CASSLASGGRDEQYF. Written as DNA, the CDR3 is TGTGCCAGCAGCTTAGCTAGCGGGGGTCGAGACGAGCAGTACTTC.

J is TRBJ1-2 and V is TRBV7-9; 9 bases fit TRBD1. Germline V gene lookup returns CDR1 SEHNR and CDR2 FQNEAQ (reference sequence). The CDR3 length is 14 residues. J lost 7 bases, V lost 1 base, and 4 bases had no gene match. Here the CDR3 DNA reads TGTGCCAGCAGCTTAGGGGGACAGGGAGTTGGCTACACCTTC. It specifies CASSLGGQGVGYTF.

CDR3: CAWSQTGRVGAFF. CDR3 DNA: TGTGCCTGGAGCCAGACAGGCAGGGTCGGAGCTTTCTTT. The rearrangement links TRBV30 to TRBJ1-1, with D perhaps matching TRBD1 (6 bases). The CDR3 loop spans 13 amino acids. The germline V gene encodes CDR1 GTSNPN and CDR2 SVGIG (reference sequence). Trimming left V 3 bases short and J 10 bases short, with 18 bases between.

This clone was counted a few times. The chain recombines TRBV5-1 with TRBJ2-5; D perhaps matches TRBD1 (6 bases). CDR3 length equals 15 residues. V lost 3 bases and J 3 bases, leaving 15 bases between the germline ends. CDR1 is SGHRS, CDR2 YFSETQ, per germline. The CDR3 sequence is CASSSTQGGEETQYF. DNA of the CDR3: TGCGCCAGCAGCTCGACACAGGGTGGGGAAGAGACCCAGTACTTC. The full variable domain, completed using reference TRBV5-1 and TRBJ2-5, is KAGVTQTPRYLIKTRGQQVTLSCSPISGHRSVSWYQQTPGQGLQFLFEYFSETQRNKGNFPGRFSGRQFSNSRSEMNVSTLELGDSALYLCASSSTQGGEETQYFGPGTRLLVL.